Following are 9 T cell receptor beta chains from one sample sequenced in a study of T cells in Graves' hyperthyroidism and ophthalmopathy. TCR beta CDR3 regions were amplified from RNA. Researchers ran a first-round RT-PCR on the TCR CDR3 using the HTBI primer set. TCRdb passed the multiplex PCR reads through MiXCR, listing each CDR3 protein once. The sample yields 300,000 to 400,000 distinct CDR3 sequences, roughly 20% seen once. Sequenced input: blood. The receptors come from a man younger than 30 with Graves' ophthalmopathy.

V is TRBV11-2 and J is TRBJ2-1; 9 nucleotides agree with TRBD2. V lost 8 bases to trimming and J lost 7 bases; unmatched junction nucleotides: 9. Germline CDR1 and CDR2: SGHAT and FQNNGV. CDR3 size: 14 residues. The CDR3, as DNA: TGTGCCAGCGGCGTAGCGGGGGTGTGGAATGAGCAGTTCTTC. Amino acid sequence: CASGVAGVWNEQFF.

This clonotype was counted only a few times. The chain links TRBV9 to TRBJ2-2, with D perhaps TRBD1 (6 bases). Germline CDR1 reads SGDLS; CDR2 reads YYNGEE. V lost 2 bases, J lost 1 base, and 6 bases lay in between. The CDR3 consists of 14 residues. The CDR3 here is CASSVTGNTGELFF. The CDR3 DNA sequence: TGTGCCAGCAGCGTGACAGGGAACACCGGGGAGCTGTTTTTT.

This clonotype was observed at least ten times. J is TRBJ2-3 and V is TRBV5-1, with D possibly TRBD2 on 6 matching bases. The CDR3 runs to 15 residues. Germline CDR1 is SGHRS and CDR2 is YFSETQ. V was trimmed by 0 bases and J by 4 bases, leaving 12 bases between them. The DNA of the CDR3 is TGCGCCAGCAGCTTGGACCCCGGGGGAGCAGATACGCAGTATTTT. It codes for CASSLDPGGADTQYF.

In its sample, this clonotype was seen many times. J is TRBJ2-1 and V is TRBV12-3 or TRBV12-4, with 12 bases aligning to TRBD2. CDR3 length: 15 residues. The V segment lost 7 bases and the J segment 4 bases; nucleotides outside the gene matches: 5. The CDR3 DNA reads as TGTGCCAGCACCCAACTAGCGGGGGGATACAATGAGCAGTTCTTC. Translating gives CASTQLAGGYNEQFF.

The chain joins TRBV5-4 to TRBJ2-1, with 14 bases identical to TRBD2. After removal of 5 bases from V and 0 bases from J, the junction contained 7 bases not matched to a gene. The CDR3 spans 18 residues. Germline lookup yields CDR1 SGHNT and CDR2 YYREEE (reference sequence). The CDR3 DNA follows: TGTGCCAGCAGTCCGGGACTAGCGGGGGACTCCTCCTACAATGAGCAGTTCTTC. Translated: CASSPGLAGDSSYNEQFF.

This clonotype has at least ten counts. The CDR3 DNA reads as TGTGCCAGCAGCGACTGGAGGTCTAACTATGGCTACACCTTC. It translates to CASSDWRSNYGYTF. The chain combines TRBV3-1 with TRBJ1-2, with D hard to call. Germline V gives CDR1 LGHDT, CDR2 YNNKEL (reference sequence). CDR3 length: 14 residues. The germline V and J ends were trimmed by 5 bases and 0 bases, with 10 bases remaining between them.

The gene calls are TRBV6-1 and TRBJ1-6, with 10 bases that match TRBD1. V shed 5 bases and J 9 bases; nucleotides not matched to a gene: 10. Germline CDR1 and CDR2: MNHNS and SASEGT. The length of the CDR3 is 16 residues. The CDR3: CASSRPNRDRGSPLHF. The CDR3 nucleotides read TGTGCCAGCAGTAGGCCTAATCGGGACAGGGGTTCACCCCTCCACTTT.

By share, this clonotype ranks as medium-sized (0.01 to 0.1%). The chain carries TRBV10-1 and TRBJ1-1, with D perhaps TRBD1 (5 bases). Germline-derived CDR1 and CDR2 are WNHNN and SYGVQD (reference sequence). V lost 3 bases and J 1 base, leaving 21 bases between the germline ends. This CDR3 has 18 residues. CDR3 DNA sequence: TGCGCCAGCAGTGACCCCATGTTGCGGGGCGACAGGAACACTGAAGCTTTCTTT. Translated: CASSDPMLRGDRNTEAFF.

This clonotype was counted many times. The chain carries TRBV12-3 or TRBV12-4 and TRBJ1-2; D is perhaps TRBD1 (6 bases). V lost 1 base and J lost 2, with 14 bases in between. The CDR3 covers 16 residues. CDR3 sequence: CASSLGRGGSNYGYTF. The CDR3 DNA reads TGTGCCAGCAGTTTAGGGAGGGGGGGCTCAAACTATGGCTACACCTTC.